These 24 T cell receptor beta chains were sequenced from one sample in a study of T cell responses to AZD1222 COVID-19 vaccine. Profiled with immunoSEQ multiplex PCR; TCRdb holds only in-frame clones, not every one. Of 87,000 or so clones in the sample, around nine tenths were seen once. The material sequenced was peripheral blood, taken on day 0 of AZD1222 vaccination. These receptors came from an adult in good health.

The J gene is TRBJ2-2, the V gene TRBV3-1 (or the pseudogene TRBV3-2), with D possibly being TRBD1 (5 bases). Trimming shortened V by 3 bases and J by 6 bases, and 14 bases separated the two germline ends. The CDR3 consists of 15 residues. CDR1 and CDR2 from the germline V gene are LGHDT and YNNKEL (reference sequence). The CDR3 bases are TGTGCCAGCAGCCAGTCTCTGTTCAGGGCCGGGGAGCTGTTTTTT. Translated: CASSQSLFRAGELFF.

CDR3 coding DNA: TGTGCCAGCTCACCACGGGGGACAGAACTAGCCAAAAACATTCAGTACTTC. It codes for CASSPRGTELAKNIQYF. The rearrangement joins TRBV18 to TRBJ2-4, with 7 nucleotides matching TRBD1. The germline V gene has CDR1 KGHSH and CDR2 LQKENI. The CDR3 covers 17 residues. V gave up 1 base and J gave up 0 bases; unmatched junction bases: 6.

The J gene is TRBJ1-1, the V gene TRBV10-2; D remains unclear. There are 13 residues in the CDR3. The germline gives CDR1 WSHSY, CDR2 SAAADI. The ends were cut back, 6 bases at V and 3 bases at J, with 11 bases in the middle. CDR3 loop: CASSWGLYTEAFF. The CDR3 nucleotides are TGCGCCAGCAGCTGGGGATTGTACACTGAAGCTTTCTTT.

Points on this clone: The sample holds other DNA sequences that translate to the same CDR3. The chain combines TRBV5-4 with TRBJ2-6; no definite D call. Germline assignment: CDR1 SGHNT and CDR2 YYREEE (reference sequence). V dropped 0 bases and J dropped 10 bases, with 5 bases sitting between them. The CDR3 consists of 12 residues. CDR3 sequence: CASSLGANVLTF. The CDR3 region has the DNA TGTGCCAGCAGCTTGGGTGCGAACGTCCTGACTTTC. The complete variable domain, with remaining parts taken from reference TRBV5-4 and TRBJ2-6, reads ETGVTQSPTHLIKTRGQQVTLRCSSQSGHNTVSWYQQALGQGPQFIFQYYREEENGRGNFPPRFSGLQFPNYSSELNVNALELDDSALYLCASSLGANVLTFGAGSRLTVL.

The chain is built from TRBV6-5 and TRBJ1-2; 7 bases match TRBD1. The CDR3 contains 15 residues. Germline V gene sequence: CDR1 MNHEY, CDR2 SVGAGI. The trim removed 2 bases at V and 4 bases at J, leaving 7 bases unmatched. The CDR3 DNA follows: TGTGCCAGCAGTTACGCGACAGGGAGGGGCTATGGCTACACCTTC. Amino acids: CASSYATGRGYGYTF.

The CDR3 region has the DNA TGTGCCAGTTATGCTCGGGACAGGGGGCTTTATGGCTACACCTTC. It specifies CASYARDRGLYGYTF. The chain joins TRBV28 to TRBJ1-2; 12 positions match TRBD1. V lost 9 bases and J lost 5; bases outside the gene matches: 10. The germline gives CDR1 MDHEN, CDR2 SYDVKM. The CDR3 has 15 amino acids.

The V and J genes are TRBV30 and TRBJ1-5; the D is unclear. Germline CDR1 and CDR2: GTSNPN and SVGIG (reference sequence). The V and J ends lost 5 bases and 4 bases respectively, with 12 bases between them. The CDR3 contains 13 residues. CDR3 bases: TGTGCCTGGTCTAACCGTCCTAATCAGCCCCAGCATTTT. It codes for CAWSNRPNQPQHF.

This clone was counted once. The gene calls are TRBV9 and TRBJ1-1, with unresolved D. V lost 6 bases and J lost 0, with 15 bases in between. CDR3 length: 15 amino acids. The germline gives CDR1 SGDLS, CDR2 YYNGEE. The CDR3 bases are TGTGCCAGCAACCTATTCGGGGAAATGAACACTGAAGCTTTCTTT. It is translated as CASNLFGEMNTEAFF.

The chain links TRBV19 to TRBJ1-5; D is unresolved. From germline, CDR1 is LNHDA and CDR2 SQIVND (reference sequence). Trimming shortened V by 3 bases and J by 3 bases, and 12 bases separated the two germline ends. This CDR3 has 15 residues. The CDR3 coding sequence is TGTGCCAGTAGTATGCTGGTCGCTCTCAATCAGCCCCAGCATTTT. Protein product: CASSMLVALNQPQHF.

The gene calls are TRBV6-5 and TRBJ1-3; D gene uncertain. Trimming left V 10 bases short and J 3 bases short, with 10 bases between. This CDR3 is built from 12 residues. Germline CDR1 and CDR2: MNHEY and SVGAGI. The CDR3 nucleotides read TGTGCCACCTACGTGGGTGGAAACACCATATATTTT. Its translation: CATYVGGNTIYF.

CDR3 nucleotide sequence: TGTGCCAGCAGCTGGACCAACGGCGAGCAGTACTTC. Protein sequence: CASSWTNGEQYF. The rearrangement uses TRBV12-3 or TRBV12-4 and TRBJ2-7; unclear D gene. The CDR3 is made up of 12 amino acids. Trimming removed 6 bases from V and 6 bases from J, with 12 bases in between.

The chain employs TRBV25-1 and TRBJ1-2, with D possibly TRBD1 on 6 matching bases. The V gene lost 4 bases and the J gene lost 3 bases, with 24 bases spanning the gap. This CDR3 is 18 amino acids long. Germline V gives CDR1 MGHDK, CDR2 SYGVNS. CDR3 loop: CASSVQRVNLGADYGYTF. Written as DNA, the CDR3 is TGTGCCAGCAGTGTTCAGCGGGTGAATTTGGGGGCAGACTATGGCTACACCTTC.

V usage is TRBV7-9 and J usage is TRBJ1-4; D gene ambiguous. The V gene lost 4 bases and the J gene lost 8 bases, with 17 bases spanning the gap. The CDR3 is 15 amino acids. CDR1 SEHNR and CDR2 FQNEAQ come from the germline V gene (reference sequence). In DNA, the CDR3 is TGTGCCAGCAGCTCGACGGACGTTACGAGGGAAAAACTGTTTTTT. Its translation is CASSSTDVTREKLFF.

This chain joins TRBV29-1 and TRBJ2-3; 11 nucleotides line up with TRBD1. Trimming removed 6 bases from V and 2 bases from J; junction bases left unmatched: 16. In germline, CDR1 is SQVTM, CDR2 ANQGSEA. The CDR3 spans 18 residues. The CDR3 loop reads CSVAWTGGEAGYTDTQYF. The CDR3 DNA is TGCAGCGTAGCATGGACAGGGGGCGAAGCGGGGTACACAGATACGCAGTATTTT.

V and J are TRBV4-3 and TRBJ2-2; D call uncertain. Trimming left V 0 bases short and J 4 bases short, with 12 bases between. CDR1 and CDR2 from the germline V gene are LGHNA and YSLEER. This CDR3 comprises 16 residues. The CDR3 nucleotides are TGCGCCAGCAGCCAAGATAAGAGACCGATCACCGGGGAGCTGTTTTTT. As protein: CASSQDKRPITGELFF.

The chain couples TRBV6-5 to TRBJ2-5, with 9 bases matching TRBD1. This CDR3 spans 13 amino acids. V was clipped by 6 bases and J by 3 bases; unmatched bases: 2. CDR1 is MNHEY and CDR2 is SVGAGI in the germline V gene. CDR3 coding DNA: TGTGCCAGCAGATGGACAGGGGAAGAGACCCAGTACTTC. Amino acid sequence: CASRWTGEETQYF.

The CDR3 DNA follows: TGTGCCAGCAGTCCTAACCCCGGGACAGGGGAAGAGTACTACGAGCAGTACTTC. It codes for CASSPNPGTGEEYYEQYF. The V call is TRBV13, the J call TRBJ2-7; 10 bases align to TRBD1. CDR3 length equals 18 residues. V gave up 6 bases and J gave up 3 bases; unmatched junction bases: 17. Germline V gene lookup returns CDR1 PRHDT and CDR2 FYEKMQ (reference sequence).

The rearrangement uses TRBV15 and TRBJ2-1; D is unclear. The V end lost 1 base, the J end lost 7 bases, and 2 bases lay between the germline ends. The germline V gene encodes CDR1 LNHNV and CDR2 YYDKDF (reference sequence). The CDR3 length is 11 residues. CDR3 protein: CATSRGNEQFF. The CDR3 DNA follows: TGTGCCACCAGCAGAGGAAATGAGCAGTTCTTC.

The chain couples TRBV19 to TRBJ1-4, with TRBD1 matching over 8 bases. V lost 6 bases and J lost 0; bases outside the gene matches: 9. CDR1 is LNHDA, CDR2 SQIVND, per germline (reference sequence). This CDR3 is 17 amino acids long. The CDR3 DNA follows: TGTGCCAGTAGCTCGGGGACAGGTTATGCAACTAATGAAAAACTGTTTTTT. It translates to CASSSGTGYATNEKLFF.

V gene TRBV6-2 or TRBV6-3 combines with J gene TRBJ2-2, with 10 bases fitting TRBD2. Trimming removed 0 bases from V and 0 bases from J; junction bases left unmatched: 10. The CDR3 has 20 amino acids. CDR1 is MNHEY, CDR2 SVGEGT, per germline. The CDR3 DNA reads as TGTGCCAGCAGTTACTCGAGTAGCGGGGGGACTGTATCGAACACCGGGGAGCTGTTTTTT. As protein: CASSYSSSGGTVSNTGELFF.

The rearrangement links TRBV5-6 to TRBJ1-2, with no clear D. Trimming left V 1 base short and J 5 bases short, with 12 bases between. The V gene's germline CDR1 is SGHDT and CDR2 YYEEEE. The CDR3 extends over 14 amino acids. The CDR3 sequence is CASSLKLLAYGYTF. CDR3 DNA sequence: TGTGCCAGCAGCTTGAAGCTGTTGGCTTATGGCTACACCTTC.

The chain links TRBV6-6 to TRBJ2-5; 9 bases agree with TRBD1. V trimming: 6 bases; J trimming: 3 bases; junction bases outside the gene matches: 11. CDR1 is MNHNY, CDR2 SVGAGI, per germline (reference sequence). This CDR3 is 16 amino acids long. The CDR3 is CASRFPPGTGKETQYF. CDR3 bases: TGTGCCAGCAGATTTCCCCCCGGGACAGGGAAAGAGACCCAGTACTTC.

This chain links TRBV5-1 with TRBJ2-3, with D uncertain. Germline V gene lookup returns CDR1 SGHRS and CDR2 YFSETQ. The CDR3 is made up of 11 amino acids. The V end lost 2 bases, the J end lost 2 bases, and 0 bases lay between the germline ends. The DNA for the CDR3 is TGCGCCAGCAGCTTCACAGATACGCAGTATTTT. The encoded protein is CASSFTDTQYF.

This sequence joins TRBV9 and TRBJ1-1; the match to TRBD1 covers 8 bases. CDR3 length equals 15 residues. From germline, CDR1 is SGDLS and CDR2 YYNGEE. The trim removed 3 bases at V and 4 bases at J, leaving 8 bases unmatched. CDR3 coding DNA: TGTGCCAGCAGCGCCGACAGGGGATGGACCACTGAAGCTTTCTTT. The encoded protein is CASSADRGWTTEAFF.